A single sample is the source of the 26 T cell receptor beta chains below, sequenced in a study of cytomegalovirus exposure and HLA in healthy donors. In the PCR, 60 Vbeta and 13 Jbeta primers were used. Data came from immunoSEQ multiplex PCR; TCRdb stores just in-frame clones and leaves some out. There are about 140,000 clones in the sample; almost 80% occur only once, and 1.7% lies in the top ten. The source material was PBMCs. The receptors here all came from a woman aged 25-40 years in good health and CMV-seronegative.

This rearrangement joins TRBV9 to TRBJ2-7; 9 bases are shared with TRBD1. The V segment lost 0 bases and the J segment 10 bases; nucleotides outside the gene matches: 5. Germline-derived CDR1 and CDR2 are SGDLS and YYNGEE. The CDR3 contains 13 residues. The CDR3 coding sequence is TGTGCCAGCAGCGTAGAGGGACAGGGTGTACAGTACTTC. It translates to CASSVEGQGVQYF.

This CDR3 reads CSVPSPSTDTQYF. DNA of the CDR3: TGCAGCGTTCCCTCTCCGAGCACAGATACGCAGTATTTT. The chain recombines TRBV29-1 with TRBJ2-3; D remains ambiguous. The CDR3 totals 13 residues. Trimming removed 5 bases from V and 0 bases from J, with 9 bases in between. Germline V gives CDR1 SQVTM, CDR2 ANQGSEA.

The V call is TRBV5-1, the J call TRBJ2-5, with D possibly being TRBD1 (6 bases). This CDR3 region has 15 residues. V was clipped by 4 bases and J by 2 bases, with 15 bases between them. CDR1 is SGHRS, CDR2 YFSETQ, per germline. DNA for the CDR3: TGCGCCAGCAGCACAGGGCGCGCGGCGCAAGAGACCCAGTACTTC. It yields the protein CASSTGRAAQETQYF.

The J gene is TRBJ2-3, the V gene TRBV11-2; D is possibly TRBD2 (7 bases). The CDR3 is made up of 15 amino acids. The V gene lost 3 bases and the J gene lost 1 base, with 11 bases spanning the gap. CDR1 and CDR2 from the germline V gene are SGHAT and FQNNGV. In DNA form, the CDR3 reads TGTGCCAGCAGCTTTGGGGGGGGGCGCACAGATACGCAGTATTTT. Translated, it gives CASSFGGGRTDTQYF.

The rearrangement joins TRBV7-2 to TRBJ1-1, with D uncertain. CDR3 size: 14 residues. V shed 2 bases and J shed 4 bases, with 11 bases lying between them. Germline V CDR1 and CDR2: SGHTA, FQGNSA. Here the CDR3 reads CASSLRYYSTEAFF. CDR3 DNA: TGTGCCAGCAGCTTAAGGTACTATTCCACTGAAGCTTTCTTT.

Notes on this clone: This sample includes further DNA sequences coding for the same CDR3. The V call is TRBV7-2, the J call TRBJ1-2; 8 nucleotides match TRBD1. CDR1 SGHTA and CDR2 FQGNSA come from the germline V gene. V lost 1 base to trimming and J lost 2 bases; unmatched junction nucleotides: 3. The CDR3 sequence is 15 residues long. This chain's CDR3 is CASSLGPGGNYGYTF. As DNA, the CDR3 is TGTGCCAGCAGCTTAGGACCAGGGGGCAACTATGGCTACACCTTC. Full variable domain (missing parts from reference TRBV7-2 and TRBJ1-2): GAGVSQSPSNKVTEKGKDVELRCDPISGHTALYWYRQSLGQGLEFLIYFQGNSAPDKSGLPSDRFSAERTGGSVSTLTIQRTQQEDSAVYLCASSLGPGGNYGYTFGSGTRLTVV.

V usage is TRBV6-6 and J usage is TRBJ1-1, with D possibly being TRBD1 (5 bases). V gave up 5 bases and J gave up 4 bases, with 14 bases separating them. CDR3 length equals 14 residues. The germline V gene encodes CDR1 MNHNY and CDR2 SVGAGI (reference sequence). CDR3: CASSITTGATEAFF. Written as DNA, the CDR3 is TGTGCCAGCAGTATTACTACAGGTGCCACTGAAGCTTTCTTT.

The J gene is TRBJ2-7, the V gene TRBV4-3, with D tentatively TRBD2 (6 bases). The CDR3 length is 16 residues. Trimming pared 0 bases from V and 1 base from J, leaving 13 bases between. Germline values: CDR1 LGHNA, CDR2 YSLEER. The CDR3 DNA reads TGCGCCAGCAGCCAAGATACGGGGGAATTGTCCTACGAGCAGTACTTC. Its translation: CASSQDTGELSYEQYF.

The J gene is TRBJ1-1, the V gene TRBV6-1; D not certain. The CDR3 runs to 18 residues. Germline CDR1 and CDR2: MNHNS and SASEGT. V shed 1 base and J shed 1 base, with 19 bases lying between them. The CDR3 loop reads CASSEVAGLGNGNTEAFF. The DNA for the CDR3 is TGTGCCAGCAGTGAAGTGGCGGGTCTGGGGAACGGGAACACTGAAGCTTTCTTT.

The V and J genes are TRBV27 and TRBJ2-3; D is perhaps TRBD1 (6 bases). The CDR3 contains 15 residues. Trimming pared 6 bases from V and 0 bases from J, leaving 13 bases between. Per the germline V gene, CDR1 is MNHEY and CDR2 is SMNVEV (reference sequence). The CDR3 nucleotides read TGTGCCAGCAGCGACAGGACCGCTAGCACAGATACGCAGTATTTT. This encodes CASSDRTASTDTQYF.

A few counts support this clone. The V gene is TRBV6-6, the J gene TRBJ1-5, with 7 bases identical to TRBD1. This CDR3 region has 14 residues. V shed 4 bases, J shed 4 bases, and the junction held 4 bases outside the gene matches. The germline CDR1 and CDR2 sequences are MNHNY and SVGAGI (reference sequence). The CDR3 sequence is CASSSTGTNQPQHF. For the CDR3, the DNA is TGTGCCAGCAGTTCGACAGGGACAAATCAGCCCCAGCATTTT.

V usage is TRBV6-1 and J usage is TRBJ1-5, with 7 bases fitting TRBD1. This CDR3 contains 14 residues. Germline trimming cut 5 bases from V and 5 bases from J; bases unmatched to any gene: 6. Germline values: CDR1 MNHNS, CDR2 SASEGT. In nucleotides, the CDR3 is TGTGCCAGCAGTTTACAGGGGAGTGATCAGCCCCAGCATTTT. It translates to CASSLQGSDQPQHF.

This clone has a single count. The chain couples TRBV11-1 to TRBJ1-1; no reliable D call. This CDR3 is built from 14 residues. In germline, CDR1 is SGHAT, CDR2 FQDESV (reference sequence). V was trimmed by 0 bases and J by 0 bases, leaving 5 bases between them. The CDR3 spells CASSLATLNTEAFF. CDR3 DNA: TGTGCCAGCAGCTTAGCTACACTGAACACTGAAGCTTTCTTT.

The chain uses TRBV6-4 and TRBJ1-6, with TRBD1 matching over 7 bases. Germline trimming cut 3 bases from V and 9 bases from J; bases unmatched to any gene: 2. Per germline, CDR1 MRHNA and CDR2 SNTAGT. The CDR3 extends over 13 amino acids. CDR3 nucleotide sequence: TGTGCCAGCAGTGAACAGGGGACTTCACCCCTCCACTTT. This codes for CASSEQGTSPLHF.

The CDR3 coding sequence is TGTGCCAGTATGAACAGGGGGTTCAATCAGCCCCAGCATTTT. Its protein is CASMNRGFNQPQHF. V usage is TRBV19 and J usage is TRBJ1-5; 8 bases are a match to TRBD1. This CDR3 region has 14 residues. Trimming at V came to 7 bases and at J to 3 bases, leaving 5 bases not matched to a gene. CDR1 and CDR2 from the germline V gene are LNHDA and SQIVND (reference sequence). Full variable domain (rest looked up from reference TRBV19 and TRBJ1-5): DGGITQSPKYLFRKEGQNVTLSCEQNLNHDAMYWYRQDPGQGLRLIYYSQIVNDFQKGDIAEGYSVSREKKESFPLTVTSAQKNPTAFYLCASMNRGFNQPQHFGDGTRLSIL.

The genes are TRBV11-2 and TRBJ1-2, with 8 bases fitting TRBD1. Germline V CDR1 and CDR2: SGHAT, FQNNGV. This CDR3 has 13 amino acids. With V trimmed by 6 bases and J by 4 bases, 4 bases remained unmatched. CDR3 bases: TGTGCCAGCAGTCCTGGACAGGGCTATGGCTACACCTTC. Its protein is CASSPGQGYGYTF.

The genes are TRBV9 and TRBJ2-5; 12 positions match TRBD1. The CDR3 consists of 17 residues. Unmatched junction bases numbered 6, after V lost 1 base and J lost 2 bases. Looked up from germline, CDR1 is SGDLS and CDR2 is YYNGEE. CDR3 in DNA: TGTGCCAGCAGCGTAAGGGGACAGGGGGCGCGACAAGAGACCCAGTACTTC. This gives the protein CASSVRGQGARQETQYF.

The CDR3 protein is CATQRTGANEKLFF. The DNA of the CDR3 is TGTGCCACCCAACGGACAGGGGCTAATGAAAAACTGTTTTTT. V usage is TRBV27 and J usage is TRBJ1-4; 9 positions agree with TRBD1. The CDR3 runs to 14 residues. The germline V gene has CDR1 MNHEY and CDR2 SMNVEV (reference sequence). Trimming took 10 bases from V and 3 from J; bases not matched to a gene: 6.

J is TRBJ1-2 and V is TRBV18, with a possible D match to TRBD1 (5 bases). Trimming took off 1 base at V and 4 bases at J, with 13 bases between the two ends. Germline V gene data show CDR1 as KGHSH and CDR2 as LQKENI. This CDR3 is 15 amino acids long. The CDR3 sequence: CASSPRGEGSYGYTF. The CDR3, as DNA: TGTGCCAGCTCACCACGGGGGGAAGGTTCCTATGGCTACACCTTC.

This clone was seen once. The J gene is TRBJ1-6, the V gene TRBV5-4, with 8 bases that match TRBD1. From germline, CDR1 is SGHNT and CDR2 YYREEE (reference sequence). V gave up 4 bases and J gave up 11 bases; unmatched junction bases: 14. The CDR3 totals 16 residues. Here the CDR3 DNA reads TGTGCCAGCAGCGGCTCCCCACAGGGGGGAACGGCACCCCTCCACTTT. It is translated as CASSGSPQGGTAPLHF.

The CDR3 reads CASSQTSGGYEQFF. The CDR3 DNA follows: TGTGCCAGCTCCCAGACTAGCGGAGGGTATGAGCAGTTCTTC. The chain links TRBV27 to TRBJ2-1, with 9 bases aligning to TRBD2. Looked up from germline, CDR1 is MNHEY and CDR2 is SMNVEV (reference sequence). Trimming took 8 bases from V and 8 from J; bases not matched to a gene: 10. CDR3 length: 14 residues.

The chain has TRBV5-5 and TRBJ2-7; 8 bases align to TRBD2. The CDR3 sequence is 15 residues long. Germline CDR1 SGHKS, CDR2 YYEKEE (reference sequence). Trimming took 2 bases from V and 6 from J; bases not matched to a gene: 10. Here the CDR3 reads CASSFLPSGPVEQYF. The CDR3 DNA is TGTGCCAGCAGCTTTCTGCCTAGCGGGCCCGTCGAGCAGTACTTC.

The chain combines TRBV29-1 with TRBJ1-2, with 8 bases aligning to TRBD1. CDR3 length equals 14 residues. V shed 4 bases and J 8 bases; nucleotides not matched to a gene: 12. CDR1 is SQVTM, CDR2 ANQGSEA, per germline. The CDR3 coding sequence is TGCAGCGTTGCAGGTCGCCACAGGGGGGTCGGCTACACCTTC. Amino acid sequence: CSVAGRHRGVGYTF.

This clone was seen a few times. V usage is TRBV15 and J usage is TRBJ1-2, with D tentatively TRBD1 (6 bases). Germline V lookup: CDR1 LNHNV, CDR2 YYDKDF (reference sequence). V lost 0 bases to trimming and J lost 2 bases, with 10 bases between them. CDR3 length equals 15 residues. CDR3 amino acids: CATSRDRGGNYGYTF. The CDR3 region has the DNA TGTGCCACCAGCAGAGATAGAGGGGGAAACTATGGCTACACCTTC.

This sequence joins TRBV19 and TRBJ1-3; perhaps TRBD1 as D (5 bases). The V gene lost 5 bases and the J gene lost 0 bases, with 14 bases spanning the gap. This CDR3 region has 16 residues. Germline lookup yields CDR1 LNHDA and CDR2 SQIVND (reference sequence). This CDR3 reads CASSPTDSSSGNTIYF. The CDR3 DNA reads TGTGCCAGTAGTCCTACCGACAGCAGCTCTGGAAACACCATATATTTT.

The rearrangement joins TRBV5-4 to TRBJ2-4; 7 bases are a match to TRBD1. This CDR3 comprises 12 residues. Germline V lookup: CDR1 SGHNT, CDR2 YYREEE (reference sequence). Germline trimming cut 4 bases from V and 9 bases from J; bases unmatched to any gene: 4. The CDR3 DNA sequence: TGTGCCAGCAGCGTGACAGGGTCCATTCAGTACTTC. Translated, it gives CASSVTGSIQYF.